This section outlines one T cell receptor (beta chain) sequence together with its context. Its matching antigen is unknown. The data belong to a study of cytomegalovirus exposure and HLA in healthy donors. Overall study findings and caveats: Solely CMV serostatus was available to characterize immune exposure. Across HLA loci, a later analysis found differing TCR association rates, with DRB1 most and HLA-C fewest. A later analysis reportedly found that, within productive TCRs, an Asian-associated ancestry cluster had fewer N-insertions than the mean observed across the roughly 700 donors.

PCR employed 60 Vbeta and 13 Jbeta primers. As originally analysed: In a later analysis, roughly 11 million of 60 million to 80 million unique beta chains occurred in at least two donors. TCRdb's table, derived via immunoSEQ multiplex PCR, lists solely in-frame clones and lacks some. From that table come the V and J calls and clone size; the DNA was used to work out D and trimming. The table shows 110,000 or so clones, with 82% occurring only once. Trimming at V came to 2 bases and at J to 5 bases, leaving 9 bases not matched to a gene. The CDR3 has 17 amino acids. In germline, CDR1 is SGHVS, CDR2 FNYEAQ.

Material: PBMCs. The source of this sequence is a woman between 18 and 29 years old in good health and CMV-seronegative. The chain has TRBV7-6 and TRBJ2-3; 11 bases align to TRBD1. CDR3 DNA sequence: TGTGCCAGCAGCTTAAGACCGGGACAGGGGGAGAAAGATACGCAGTATTTT. Translated, it gives CASSLRPGQGEKDTQYF.